The sequence of this TCR beta chain was determined in a study of OX40 agonist ivuxolimab in advanced cancers. The wider study: Partial responses were observed in three patients, of whom one had hepatocellular carcinoma and two had cutaneous melanoma.

The table lists this clone with a count of one. Clones were read by immunoSEQ multiplex PCR, and TCRdb kept only the in-frame ones, dropping some. The sample shows fewer than 45,000 clones, 89% of them seen only once. Deletions cut 6 bases from V and 1 base from J, with 9 bases between. CDR3 length: 14 amino acids. CDR1 SGHNT and CDR2 YENEEA come from the germline V gene. The V call is TRBV11-3, the J call TRBJ2-2, with D perhaps TRBD2 (5 bases). The sequence was collected from an adult with an advanced solid tumor such as melanoma, head and neck, liver or kidney cancer. The sequencing used CD4+ or CD8+ T cells sorted from blood, collected in a trial of the OX40 agonist ivuxolimab. CDR3 amino acids: CASRGRENTGELFF. The CDR3 DNA reads TGTGCCAGCAGAGGCCGGGAGAACACCGGGGAGCTGTTTTTT.